This is a list of T cell receptor beta chains from one sample in a study of long-term antiretroviral therapy in people with HIV. Measured with immunoSEQ multiplex PCR; TCRdb has only the in-frame clones, and not every one. Counted here are 30,000 to 35,000 clones, 65% to 80% occurring once; the ten biggest clones make up about 3.5%. The source material was unsorted PBMCs, sampled 3 years after starting antiretroviral therapy. Source of these receptors: a man in his fifties or sixties with HIV. CDR3s include the opening cysteine and the closing phenylalanine or tryptophan. Each record gives: clone size, D gene, J gene, V gene, CDR3 DNA, CDR3 protein. The D gene is left open where the match is weak. For some rows the clone size is stated as once, few or many, or as a class when expanded; others skip it.

>few|.|TRBJ1-1|TRBV6-6
TGTGCCACCGAGGCACAGGGTAAGAACACTGAAGCTTTCTTT
CATEAQGKNTEAFF
>.|.|TRBJ2-2|TRBV5-1
TGCGCCAGCGTGCTGGACGGGAACACCGGGGAGCTGTTTTTT
CASVLDGNTGELFF
>once|.|TRBJ2-7|TRBV7-8
TGTGCCAGCAGCCCTCACGGGCACGAGCAGTACTTC
CASSPHGHEQYF
>.|TRBD2|TRBJ2-7|TRBV4-3
TGCGCCAGCAGCCTGCGACTAGCGGCCTCCTACGAGCAGTACTTC
CASSLRLAASYEQYF
>.|.|TRBJ2-7|TRBV6-1
TGTGCCAGCTGGTCAAGGGTCGGGGGAACCTACGAGCAGTACTTC
CASWSRVGGTYEQYF
>once|.|TRBJ2-3|TRBV4-3
TGCGCCAGCAGCCAAGAGACAGTCGGGGCGTGGGCCTACACAGATACGCAGTATTTT
CASSQETVGAWAYTDTQYF
>.|TRBD1|TRBJ1-5|TRBV6-5
TGTGCCAGCTGGGACAGGGGGCTAGGCAATCAGCCCCAGCATTTT
CASWDRGLGNQPQHF
>.|.|TRBJ1-2|TRBV19
TGTGCCAGTAGTACTGACAGGCTGGGCTATGGCTACACCTTC
CASSTDRLGYGYTF
>few|TRBD1|TRBJ1-2|TRBV4-2
TGTGCCAGCAGCCAAGAGTCCGGGACAGGGGGCGCAGGCTACACCTTC
CASSQESGTGGAGYTF
>.|.|TRBJ1-1|TRBV27
TGTGCCAGCAAACCTAGGGTGGGGATGAACACTGAAGCTTTCTTT
CASKPRVGMNTEAFF
>.|.|TRBJ2-6|TRBV7-8
TGTGCCAGCAGCTTAGGCGGAGGTGGGGCCAACGTCCTGACTTTC
CASSLGGGGANVLTF
>.|.|TRBJ1-1|TRBV20-1
TGCAGTGCTATCGCGGACACTGAAGCTTTCTTT
CSAIADTEAFF
>.|.|TRBJ2-7|TRBV5-1
TGCGCCAGCAGCTTGGCCAAGGGGGGGAACTACGAGCAGTACTTC
CASSLAKGGNYEQYF
>.|TRBD2|TRBJ2-1|TRBV18
TGTGCCAGCTCACCTCGAGCGGGGGGTGAGCAGTTCTTC
CASSPRAGGEQFF
>once|.|TRBJ1-2|TRBV30
TGTGCCTGGAGTCCTAATACAGAAGGCTACACCTTC
CAWSPNTEGYTF
>.|.|TRBJ1-5|TRBV6-5
TGTGCCAGCAGTTACCCCCTCGGTCAGCCCCAGCATTTT
CASSYPLGQPQHF
>once|TRBD1|TRBJ1-4|TRBV7-9
TGTGCCAGCAGCCGGACAGGGCTAGGAGTTAATGAAAAACTGTTTTTT
CASSRTGLGVNEKLFF
>.|.|TRBJ2-7|TRBV12-2
TGTGCAAGTCGCTCTAACACTAGCGGGACTTTCTACGAGCAGTACTTC
CASRSNTSGTFYEQYF
>once|.|TRBJ1-2|TRBV5-6
TGTGCCAGCAGCTTGACGGGGGGAGGGAGCTACACCTTC
CASSLTGGGSYTF
>.|.|TRBJ2-7|TRBV6-5
TGTGCCAGCAGCCTGGTGGGAGAGGGATACGAGCAGTACTTC
CASSLVGEGYEQYF
>.|TRBD1|TRBJ1-5|TRBV18
TGTGCCAGCTCACCAGTGGACAGGGCGATGAGCAATCAGCCCCAGCATTTT
CASSPVDRAMSNQPQHF
>once|TRBD2|TRBJ2-1|TRBV7-2
TGTGCCAGCAGCCGTTCCAGGGGACTAGCGGCATACAATGAGCAGTTCTTC
CASSRSRGLAAYNEQFF
>.|TRBD1|TRBJ2-7|TRBV7-9
TGTGCCAGCAGCTTAGTGTCGGGCAGGGGGCAGGAGCAGTACTTC
CASSLVSGRGQEQYF
>.|.|TRBJ2-1|TRBV20-1
TGCAGTGCTGTCCGAAATGAGCAGTTCTTC
CSAVRNEQFF
>few|TRBD1|TRBJ2-7|TRBV18
TGTGCCAGCTCCCTAGACAGGGGCAAGTACGAGCAGTACTTC
CASSLDRGKYEQYF
>.|.|TRBJ1-2|TRBV6-5
TGTGCCAGCAGTCCTCCGGGACTTCTTTTCTTC
CASSPPGLLFF